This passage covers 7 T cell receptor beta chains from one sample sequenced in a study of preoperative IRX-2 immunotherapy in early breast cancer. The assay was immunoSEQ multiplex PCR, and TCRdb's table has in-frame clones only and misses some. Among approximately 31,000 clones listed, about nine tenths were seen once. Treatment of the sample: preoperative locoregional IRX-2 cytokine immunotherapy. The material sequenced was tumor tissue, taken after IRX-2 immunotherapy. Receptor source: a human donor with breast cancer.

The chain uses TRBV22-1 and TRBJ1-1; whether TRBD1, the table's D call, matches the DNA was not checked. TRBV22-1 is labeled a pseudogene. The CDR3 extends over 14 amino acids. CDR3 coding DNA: TGTGCCACCAGTGATTTATCAGGGACAGGTCCGGCTTTCTTT. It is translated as CATSDLSGTGPAFF.

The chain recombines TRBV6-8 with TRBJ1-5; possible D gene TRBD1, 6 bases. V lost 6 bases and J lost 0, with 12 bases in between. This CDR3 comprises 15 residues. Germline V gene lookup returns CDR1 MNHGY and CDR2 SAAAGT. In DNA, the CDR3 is TGTGCCAGCAGGCCAGGACAGAATAGCAATCAGCCCCAGCATTTT. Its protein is CASRPGQNSNQPQHF.

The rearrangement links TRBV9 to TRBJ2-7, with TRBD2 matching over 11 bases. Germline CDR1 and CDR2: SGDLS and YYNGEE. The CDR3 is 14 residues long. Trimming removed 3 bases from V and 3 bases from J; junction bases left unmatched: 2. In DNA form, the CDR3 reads TGTGCCAGCAGCGCGGGGACTAGCGGCTACGAGCAGTACTTC. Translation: CASSAGTSGYEQYF. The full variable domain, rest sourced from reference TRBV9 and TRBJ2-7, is DSGVTQTPKHLITATGQRVTLRCSPRSGDLSVYWYQQSLDQGLQFLIQYYNGEERAKGNILERFSAQQFPDLHSELNLSSLELGDSALYFCASSAGTSGYEQYFGPGTRLTVT.

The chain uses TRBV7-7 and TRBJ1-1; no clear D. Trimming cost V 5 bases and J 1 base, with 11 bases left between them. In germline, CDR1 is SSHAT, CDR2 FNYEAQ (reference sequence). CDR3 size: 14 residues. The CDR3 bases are TGTGCCAGCAGCCATAGTTTCAAGAACACTGAAGCTTTCTTT. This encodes CASSHSFKNTEAFF.

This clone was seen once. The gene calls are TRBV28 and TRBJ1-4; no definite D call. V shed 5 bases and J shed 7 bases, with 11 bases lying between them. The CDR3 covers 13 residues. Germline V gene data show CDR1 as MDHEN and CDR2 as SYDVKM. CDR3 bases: TGTGCCAGCAGTATCCCCCCCCTTGAAAAACTGTTTTTT. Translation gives CASSIPPLEKLFF.

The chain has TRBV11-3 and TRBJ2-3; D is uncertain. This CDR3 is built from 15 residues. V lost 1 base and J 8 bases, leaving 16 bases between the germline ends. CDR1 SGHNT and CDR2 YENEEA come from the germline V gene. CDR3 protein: CASSLVVGTQSTQYF. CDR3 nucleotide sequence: TGTGCCAGCAGCTTAGTAGTAGGAACTCAGAGTACGCAGTATTTT.

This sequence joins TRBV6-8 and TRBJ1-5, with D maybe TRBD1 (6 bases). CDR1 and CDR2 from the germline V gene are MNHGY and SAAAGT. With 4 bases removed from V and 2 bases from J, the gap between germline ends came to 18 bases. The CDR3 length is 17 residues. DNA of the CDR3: TGTGCCAGCAGTTCAGCCCTAACAGGGTACGGCAATCAGCCCCAGCATTTT. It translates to CASSSALTGYGNQPQHF.